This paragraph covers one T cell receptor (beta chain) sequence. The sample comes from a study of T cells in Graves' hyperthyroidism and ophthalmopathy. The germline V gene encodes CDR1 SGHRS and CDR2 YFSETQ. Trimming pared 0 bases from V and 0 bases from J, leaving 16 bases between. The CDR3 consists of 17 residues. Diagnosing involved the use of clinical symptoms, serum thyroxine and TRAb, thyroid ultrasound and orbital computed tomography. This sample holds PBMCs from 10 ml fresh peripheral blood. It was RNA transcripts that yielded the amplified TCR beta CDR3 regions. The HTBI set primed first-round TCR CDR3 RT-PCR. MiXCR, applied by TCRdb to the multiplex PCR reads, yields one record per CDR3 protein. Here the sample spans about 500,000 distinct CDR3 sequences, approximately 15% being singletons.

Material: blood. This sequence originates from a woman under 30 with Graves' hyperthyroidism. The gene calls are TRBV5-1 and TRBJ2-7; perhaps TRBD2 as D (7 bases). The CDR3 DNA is TGCGCCAGCAGCTTGGTGGGGGCGGGAGCAAGCTCCTACGAGCAGTACTTC. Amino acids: CASSLVGAGASSYEQYF.